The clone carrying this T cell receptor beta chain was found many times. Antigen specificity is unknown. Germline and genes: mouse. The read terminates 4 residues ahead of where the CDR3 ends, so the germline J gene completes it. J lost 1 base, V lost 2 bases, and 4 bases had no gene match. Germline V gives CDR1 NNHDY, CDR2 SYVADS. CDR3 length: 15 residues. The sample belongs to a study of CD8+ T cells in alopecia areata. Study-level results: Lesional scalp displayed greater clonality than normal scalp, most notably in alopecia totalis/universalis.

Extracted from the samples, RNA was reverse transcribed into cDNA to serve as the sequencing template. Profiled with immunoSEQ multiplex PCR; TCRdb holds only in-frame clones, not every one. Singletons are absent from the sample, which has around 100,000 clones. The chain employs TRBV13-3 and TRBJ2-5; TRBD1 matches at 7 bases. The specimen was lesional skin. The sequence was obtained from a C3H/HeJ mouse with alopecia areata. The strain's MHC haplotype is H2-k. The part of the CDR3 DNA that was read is TGTGCCAGCAGTGACCCAACAGGGGACCAAGAC. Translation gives CASSDPTGDQD. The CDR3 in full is CASSDPTGDQDTQYF.